A single sample is the source of the 6 T cell receptor beta chains below, sequenced in a study of CD8 T cells in ankylosing spondylitis. These receptors' antigens are unknown. A single record per CDR3 protein comes from TCRdb applying MiXCR to the 5' RACE reads. The sample yields 800,000 to 900,000 distinct CDR3 sequences, 12% seen once. Study-level findings and limits: One TCR beta motif, made up of under ten highly homologous variants, appeared characteristic of ankylosing spondylitis blood.

The sample consisted of blood, either unsorted or a sorted T cell fraction (not recorded which). The receptor source for this set is a male donor with ankylosing spondylitis.

This clonotype was observed many times. The chain employs TRBV12-3 or TRBV12-4 and TRBJ2-5; TRBD2 matches at 10 bases. The CDR3 has 16 amino acids. J lost 1 base, V lost 5 bases, and 7 bases had no gene match. This CDR3 is CASSPGTSVTQETQYF. The CDR3 region has the DNA TGTGCCAGCAGTCCCGGGACTAGCGTCACCCAAGAGACCCAGTACTTC.

This clonotype was observed a few times. V is TRBV20-1 and J is TRBJ1-1, with TRBD1 identical over 7 bases. V shed 3 bases and J 1 base; nucleotides not matched to a gene: 8. The CDR3 has 15 residues. Germline V gives CDR1 DFQATT, CDR2 SNEGSKA (reference sequence). The CDR3 DNA is TGCAGTGCTAGGAAAGGGGGCTGGGGGAACACTGAAGCTTTCTTT. This sequence encodes CSARKGGWGNTEAFF.

This clonotype appeared a few times. CDR3 protein: CAWSADHGTSGRSLYEQYF. CDR3 in DNA: TGTGCCTGGAGTGCAGACCACGGGACTAGCGGGAGATCGCTATACGAGCAGTACTTC. The gene calls are TRBV30 and TRBJ2-7; 14 positions match TRBD2. CDR1 and CDR2 (germline): GTSNPN, SVGIG (reference sequence). The J segment lost 4 bases and the V segment lost 1 base, leaving 15 bases of the junction unmatched. CDR3 size: 19 residues.

This clonotype was observed a few times. The chain carries TRBV12-3 or TRBV12-4 and TRBJ2-3; the D is unclear. The CDR3 has 13 residues. The V end was cut by 3 bases, the J end by 6 bases, with 10 bases between. CDR3 bases: TGTGCCAGCAGTTTTGGGTTTGGGGATACGCAGTATTTT. This gives the protein CASSFGFGDTQYF.

The chain couples TRBV27 to TRBJ2-4; D may be TRBD1 or TRBD2 (5 bases each). Looked up from germline, CDR1 is MNHEY and CDR2 is SMNVEV (reference sequence). The CDR3 totals 14 residues. V lost 5 bases, J lost 7 bases, and 15 bases lay in between. The CDR3 sequence is CASSMGPVRNIQYF. In DNA, the CDR3 is TGTGCCAGCAGTATGGGACCGGTCCGGAACATTCAGTACTTC.

The chain uses TRBV12-3 or TRBV12-4 and TRBJ2-5; perhaps D is TRBD1 or TRBD2 (5 bases each). Trimming left V 2 bases short and J 0 bases short, with 10 bases between. The CDR3 runs 15 residues. The CDR3 DNA sequence: TGTGCCAGCAGTTTATTAGGGGAGTACCAAGAGACCCAGTACTTC. Its translation is CASSLLGEYQETQYF.